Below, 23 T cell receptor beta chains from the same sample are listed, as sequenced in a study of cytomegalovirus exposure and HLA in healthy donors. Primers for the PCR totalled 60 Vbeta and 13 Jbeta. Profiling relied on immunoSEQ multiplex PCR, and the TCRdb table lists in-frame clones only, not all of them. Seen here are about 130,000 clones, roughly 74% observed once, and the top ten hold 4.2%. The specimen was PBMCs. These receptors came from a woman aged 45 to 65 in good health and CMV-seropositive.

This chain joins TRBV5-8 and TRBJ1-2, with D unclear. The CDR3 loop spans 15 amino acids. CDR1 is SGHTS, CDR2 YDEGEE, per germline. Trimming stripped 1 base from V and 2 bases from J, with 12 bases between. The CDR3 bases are TGTGCCAGCAGCTTGTTGGGAGGAGGCAACTATGGCTACACCTTC. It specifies CASSLLGGGNYGYTF.

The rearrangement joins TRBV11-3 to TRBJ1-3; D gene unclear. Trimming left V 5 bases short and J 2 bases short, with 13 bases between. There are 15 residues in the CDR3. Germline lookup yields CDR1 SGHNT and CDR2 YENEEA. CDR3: CASSPGGTAGNTIYF. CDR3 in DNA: TGTGCCAGCAGCCCAGGAGGAACCGCTGGAAACACCATATATTTT.

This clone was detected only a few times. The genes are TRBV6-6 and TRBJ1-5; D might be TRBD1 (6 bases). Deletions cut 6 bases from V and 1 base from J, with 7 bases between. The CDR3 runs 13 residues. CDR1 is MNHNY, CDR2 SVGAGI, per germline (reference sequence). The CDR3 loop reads CASSQGSNQPQHF. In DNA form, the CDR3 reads TGTGCCAGCAGCCAGGGGAGCAATCAGCCCCAGCATTTT.

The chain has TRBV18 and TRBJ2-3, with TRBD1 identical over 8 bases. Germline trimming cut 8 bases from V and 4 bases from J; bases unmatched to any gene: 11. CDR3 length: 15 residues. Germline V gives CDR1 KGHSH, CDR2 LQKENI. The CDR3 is CASTTQGASSDTQYF. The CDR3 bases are TGTGCCAGCACGACGCAGGGGGCATCGTCAGATACGCAGTATTTT.

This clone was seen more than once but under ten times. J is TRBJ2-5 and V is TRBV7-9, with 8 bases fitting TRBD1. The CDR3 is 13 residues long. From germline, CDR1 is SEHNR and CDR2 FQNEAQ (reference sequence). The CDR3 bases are TGTGCGGCAGGGGGCCCTCCGGTAGAGACCCAGTACTTC. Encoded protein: CAAGGPPVETQYF. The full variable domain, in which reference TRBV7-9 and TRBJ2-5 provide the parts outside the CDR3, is DTGVSQNPRHKITKRGQNVTFRCDPISEHNRLYWYRQTLGQGPEFLTYFQNEAQLEKSRLLSDRFSAERPKGSFSTLEIQRTEQGDSAMYLCAAGGPPVETQYFGPGTRLLVL.

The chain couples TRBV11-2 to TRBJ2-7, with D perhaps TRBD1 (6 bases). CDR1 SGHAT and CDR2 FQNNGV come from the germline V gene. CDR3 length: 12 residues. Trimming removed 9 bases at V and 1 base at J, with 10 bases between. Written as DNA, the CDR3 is TGTGCCAGTAGCCAGGGGTCCTACGAGCAGTACTTC. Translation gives CASSQGSYEQYF.

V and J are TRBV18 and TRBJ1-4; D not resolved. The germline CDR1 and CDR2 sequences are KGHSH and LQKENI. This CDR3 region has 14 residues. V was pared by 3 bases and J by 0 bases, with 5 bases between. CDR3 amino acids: CASSPGTTNEKLFF. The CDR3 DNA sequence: TGTGCCAGCTCACCGGGCACAACTAATGAAAAACTGTTTTTT.

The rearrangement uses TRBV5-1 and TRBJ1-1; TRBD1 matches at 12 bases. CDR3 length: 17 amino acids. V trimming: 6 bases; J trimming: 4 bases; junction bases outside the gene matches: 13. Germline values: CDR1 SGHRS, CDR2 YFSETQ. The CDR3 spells CASTQTGTGGGSTEAFF. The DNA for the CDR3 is TGCGCCAGCACCCAAACCGGGACAGGGGGCGGAAGCACTGAAGCTTTCTTT.

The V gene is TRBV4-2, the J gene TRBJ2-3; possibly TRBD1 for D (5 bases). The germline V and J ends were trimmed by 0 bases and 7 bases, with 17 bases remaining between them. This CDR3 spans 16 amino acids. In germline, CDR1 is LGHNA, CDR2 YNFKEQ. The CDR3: CASSQEIGAIRNTQYF. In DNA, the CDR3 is TGTGCCAGCAGCCAAGAAATAGGGGCTATCCGAAATACGCAGTATTTT.

DNA of the CDR3: TGTGCCAGCAGCTCTGGTGGGGGAGGGACTGAAGCTTTCTTT. Translated: CASSSGGGGTEAFF. This rearrangement joins TRBV5-8 to TRBJ1-1; D possibly corresponds to TRBD1 (5 bases). Deletions cut 3 bases from V and 5 bases from J, with 14 bases between. The CDR3 has 14 residues. Germline assignment: CDR1 SGHTS and CDR2 YDEGEE. Full variable domain (remainder filled in from reference TRBV5-8 and TRBJ1-1): EAGVTQSPTHLIKTRGQQATLRCSPISGHTSVYWYQQALGLGLQFLLWYDEGEERNRGNFPPRFSGRQFPNYSSELNVNALELEDSALYLCASSSGGGGTEAFFGQGTRLTVV.

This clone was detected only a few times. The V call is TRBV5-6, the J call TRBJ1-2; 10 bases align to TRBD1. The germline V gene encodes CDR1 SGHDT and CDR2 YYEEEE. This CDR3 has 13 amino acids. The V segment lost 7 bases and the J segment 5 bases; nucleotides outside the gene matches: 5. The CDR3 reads CASQGQGTYGYTF. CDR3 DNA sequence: TGTGCCAGCCAGGGACAGGGGACTTATGGCTACACCTTC.

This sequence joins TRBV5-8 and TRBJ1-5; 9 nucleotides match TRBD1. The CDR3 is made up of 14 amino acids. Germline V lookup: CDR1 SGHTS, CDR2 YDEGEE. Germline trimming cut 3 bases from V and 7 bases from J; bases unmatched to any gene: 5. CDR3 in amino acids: CASSSDRGGQPQHF. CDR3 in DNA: TGTGCCAGCAGCTCGGACAGGGGAGGACAGCCCCAGCATTTT.

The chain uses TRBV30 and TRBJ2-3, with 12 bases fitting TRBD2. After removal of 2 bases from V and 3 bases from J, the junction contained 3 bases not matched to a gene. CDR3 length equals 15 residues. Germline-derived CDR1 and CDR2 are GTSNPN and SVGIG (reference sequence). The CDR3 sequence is CAWSPLAGGTDTQYF. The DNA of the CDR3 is TGTGCCTGGAGTCCACTAGCGGGGGGTACAGATACGCAGTATTTT.

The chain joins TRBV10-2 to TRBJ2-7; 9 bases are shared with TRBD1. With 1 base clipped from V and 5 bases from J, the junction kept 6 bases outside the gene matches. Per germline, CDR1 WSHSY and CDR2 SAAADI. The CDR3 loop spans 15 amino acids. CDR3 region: CASSEYRDRDHEQYF. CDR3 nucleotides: TGCGCCAGCAGTGAGTATCGGGACAGGGACCACGAGCAGTACTTC.

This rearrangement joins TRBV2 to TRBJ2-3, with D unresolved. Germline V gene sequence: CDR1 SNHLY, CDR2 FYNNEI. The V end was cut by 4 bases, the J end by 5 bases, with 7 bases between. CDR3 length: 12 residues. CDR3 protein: CASSASIDTQYF. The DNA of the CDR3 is TGTGCCAGCAGTGCGTCTATAGATACGCAGTATTTT.

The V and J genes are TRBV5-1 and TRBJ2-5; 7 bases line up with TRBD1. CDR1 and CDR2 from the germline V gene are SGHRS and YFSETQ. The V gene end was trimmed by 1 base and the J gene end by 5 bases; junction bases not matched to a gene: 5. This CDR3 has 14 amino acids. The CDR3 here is CASSLTTGVETQYF. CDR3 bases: TGCGCCAGCAGCTTGACTACAGGGGTGGAGACCCAGTACTTC.

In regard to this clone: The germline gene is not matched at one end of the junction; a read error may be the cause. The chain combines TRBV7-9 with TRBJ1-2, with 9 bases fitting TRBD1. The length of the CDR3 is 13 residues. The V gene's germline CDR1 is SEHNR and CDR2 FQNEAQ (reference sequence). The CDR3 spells CSSRLQGAHGYTF. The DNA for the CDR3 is TGTTCCAGCAGACTACAGGGGGCTCATGGCTACACCTTC.

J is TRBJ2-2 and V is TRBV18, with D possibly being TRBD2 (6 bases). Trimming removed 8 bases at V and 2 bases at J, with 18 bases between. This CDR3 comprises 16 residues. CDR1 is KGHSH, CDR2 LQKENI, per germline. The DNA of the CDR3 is TGTGCCAGCCCGGGACTTGCGGGGCGAAACACCGGGGAGCTGTTTTTT. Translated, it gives CASPGLAGRNTGELFF.

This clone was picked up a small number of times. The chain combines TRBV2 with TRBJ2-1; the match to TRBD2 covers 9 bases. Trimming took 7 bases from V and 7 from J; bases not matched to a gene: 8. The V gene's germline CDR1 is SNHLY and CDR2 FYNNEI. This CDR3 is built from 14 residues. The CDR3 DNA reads TGTGCCAGCAAGGCAGCGGGGGGTGGTAATGAGCAGTTCTTC. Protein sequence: CASKAAGGGNEQFF.

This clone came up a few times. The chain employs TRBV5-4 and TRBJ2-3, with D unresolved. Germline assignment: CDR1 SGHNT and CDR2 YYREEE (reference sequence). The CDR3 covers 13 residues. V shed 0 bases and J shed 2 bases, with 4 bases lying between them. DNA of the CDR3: TGTGCCAGCAGCTTGGCCGTCACAGATACGCAGTATTTT. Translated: CASSLAVTDTQYF. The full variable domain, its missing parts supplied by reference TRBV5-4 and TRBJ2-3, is ETGVTQSPTHLIKTRGQQVTLRCSSQSGHNTVSWYQQALGQGPQFIFQYYREEENGRGNFPPRFSGLQFPNYSSELNVNALELDDSALYLCASSLAVTDTQYFGPGTRLTVL.

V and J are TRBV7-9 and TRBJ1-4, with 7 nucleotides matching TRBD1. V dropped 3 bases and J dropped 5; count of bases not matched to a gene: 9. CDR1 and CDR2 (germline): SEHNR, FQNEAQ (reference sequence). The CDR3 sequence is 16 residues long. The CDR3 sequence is CASSLVWDSKNEKLFF. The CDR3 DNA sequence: TGTGCCAGCAGCTTGGTGTGGGACAGTAAAAATGAAAAACTGTTTTTT.

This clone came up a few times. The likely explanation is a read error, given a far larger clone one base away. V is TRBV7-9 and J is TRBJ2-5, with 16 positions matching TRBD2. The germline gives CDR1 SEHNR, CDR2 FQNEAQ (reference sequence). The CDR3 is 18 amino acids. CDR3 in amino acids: CSSSLGTSGGADLETQYF. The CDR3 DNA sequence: TGTTCCAGCAGCTTAGGGACTAGCGGGGGGGCCGACCTAGAGACCCAGTACTTC.

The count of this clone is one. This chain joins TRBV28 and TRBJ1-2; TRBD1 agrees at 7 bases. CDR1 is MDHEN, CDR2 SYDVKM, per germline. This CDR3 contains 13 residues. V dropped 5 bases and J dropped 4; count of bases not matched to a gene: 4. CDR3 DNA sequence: TGTGCCAGCAGTCAAGGGGGCTCCTATGGCTACACCTTC. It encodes CASSQGGSYGYTF.